This T cell receptor beta chain was sequenced in a study of shared clonotypes between healthy human individuals. Trimming cost V 5 bases and J 3 bases, with 16 bases left between them. Germline V gene sequence: CDR1 SGHNT, CDR2 YENEEA. This CDR3 spans 16 amino acids. In the source study's methods: ImmunoSEQ gave junction-only sequences without quality scores, so filtering differed. The protocol was immunoSEQ multiplex PCR, while the TCRdb copy is restricted to in-frame clones and leaves out a portion. The DNA was the basis for D and trimming; V, J and clone size are from that table. The sample shows millions of clones, approximately 93% of them seen only once.

What was sequenced was naive CD4+ T cells from PBMCs. Subset defined: CD45RA+ positively selected. The TCR sequence derives from a man aged 18 to 35 in good health. Some clones in this sample may be carry-over from other donors' samples. The chain combines TRBV11-3 with TRBJ2-2; D ambiguous. The CDR3 here is CASSQRWAADTGELFF. CDR3 bases: TGTGCCAGCAGCCAGAGGTGGGCGGCCGACACCGGGGAGCTGTTTTTT.